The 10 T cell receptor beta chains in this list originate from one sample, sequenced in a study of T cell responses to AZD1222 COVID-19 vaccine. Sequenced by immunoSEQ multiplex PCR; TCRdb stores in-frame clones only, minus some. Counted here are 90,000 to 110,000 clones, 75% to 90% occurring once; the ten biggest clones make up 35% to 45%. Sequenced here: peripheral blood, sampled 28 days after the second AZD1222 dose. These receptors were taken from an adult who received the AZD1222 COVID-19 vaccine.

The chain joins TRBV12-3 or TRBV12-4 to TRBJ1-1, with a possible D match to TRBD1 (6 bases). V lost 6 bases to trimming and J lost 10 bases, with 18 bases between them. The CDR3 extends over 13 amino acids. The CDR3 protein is CASRARVGAGAFF. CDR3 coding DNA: TGTGCCAGCAGGGCTCGCGTGGGGGCAGGAGCTTTCTTT.

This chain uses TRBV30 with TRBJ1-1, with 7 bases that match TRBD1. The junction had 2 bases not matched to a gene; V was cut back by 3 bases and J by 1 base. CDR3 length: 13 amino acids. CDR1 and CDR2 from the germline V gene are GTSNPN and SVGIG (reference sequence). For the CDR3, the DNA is TGTGCCTGGAGGAGACAGGGGAACACTGAAGCTTTCTTT. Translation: CAWRRQGNTEAFF.

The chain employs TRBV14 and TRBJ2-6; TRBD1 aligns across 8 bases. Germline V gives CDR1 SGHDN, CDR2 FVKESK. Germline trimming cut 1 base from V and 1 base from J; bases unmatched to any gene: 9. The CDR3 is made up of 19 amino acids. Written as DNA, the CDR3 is TGTGCCAGCAGCCAAGTTCCCCCGACAGGGGTGTCTGGGGCCAACGTCCTGACTTTC. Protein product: CASSQVPPTGVSGANVLTF.

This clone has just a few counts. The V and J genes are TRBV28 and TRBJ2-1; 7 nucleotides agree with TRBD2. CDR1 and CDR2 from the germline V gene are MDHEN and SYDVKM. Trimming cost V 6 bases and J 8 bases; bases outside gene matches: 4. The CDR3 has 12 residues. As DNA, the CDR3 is TGTGCCAGCAGCCAAGGACTAGATGAGCAGTTCTTC. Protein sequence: CASSQGLDEQFF.

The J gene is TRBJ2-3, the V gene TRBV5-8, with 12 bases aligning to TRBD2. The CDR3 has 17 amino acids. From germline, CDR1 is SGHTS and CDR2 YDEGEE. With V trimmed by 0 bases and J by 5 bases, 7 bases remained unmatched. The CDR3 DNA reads TGTGCCAGCAGCTTGGCAGGACTAGCGGGAATCAAAGATACGCAGTATTTT. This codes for CASSLAGLAGIKDTQYF.

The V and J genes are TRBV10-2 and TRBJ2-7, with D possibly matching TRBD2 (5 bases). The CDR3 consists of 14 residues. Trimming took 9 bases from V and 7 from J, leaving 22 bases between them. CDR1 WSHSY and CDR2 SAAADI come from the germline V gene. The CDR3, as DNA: TGCGCCAGTCGTGCCCCCCTCCTTCGGGAAGAGCAGTACTTC. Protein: CASRAPLLREEQYF.

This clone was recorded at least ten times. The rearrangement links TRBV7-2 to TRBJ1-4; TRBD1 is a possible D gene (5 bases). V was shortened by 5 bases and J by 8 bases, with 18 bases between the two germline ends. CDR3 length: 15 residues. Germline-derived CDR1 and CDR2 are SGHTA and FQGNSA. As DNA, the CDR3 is TGTGCCAGCAGCCCCGCGGGGACGGGAGGGGAAAAACTGTTTTTT. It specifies CASSPAGTGGEKLFF.

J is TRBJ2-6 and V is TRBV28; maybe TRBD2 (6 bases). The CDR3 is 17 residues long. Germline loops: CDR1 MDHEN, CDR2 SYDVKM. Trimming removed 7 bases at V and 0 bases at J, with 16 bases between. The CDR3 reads CASTPWGVSSGANVLTF. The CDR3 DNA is TGTGCCAGCACCCCGTGGGGGGTGAGCTCTGGGGCCAACGTCCTGACTTTC.

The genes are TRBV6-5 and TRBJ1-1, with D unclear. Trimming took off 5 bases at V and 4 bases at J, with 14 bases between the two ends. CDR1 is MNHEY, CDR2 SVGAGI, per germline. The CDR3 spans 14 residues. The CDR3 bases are TGTGCCAGCAGTCTTCACAGAATGGGCACTGAAGCTTTCTTT. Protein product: CASSLHRMGTEAFF.

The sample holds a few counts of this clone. This CDR3 reads CASSPLSGQGAGNTIYF. CDR3 in DNA: TGTGCCAGCAGCCCCCTCTCGGGACAGGGGGCTGGAAACACCATATATTTT. This chain joins TRBV3-1 (or the pseudogene TRBV3-2) and TRBJ1-3; 11 bases are a match to TRBD1. The V and J ends lost 4 bases and 2 bases, in that order; junction bases with no gene match: 7. The CDR3 extends over 17 amino acids. Germline V CDR1 and CDR2: LGHDT, YNNKEL (reference sequence).